Sequencing of this T cell receptor (beta chain) was carried out in a study of blood T cells in healthy people across ages. Whole-study context: T cells yielded about one barcoded beta molecule per two cells through template switching. Study-level findings and limits: Unsorted PBMC input precluded a conclusive naive versus antigen-experienced comparison.

It was with a sample-barcoded 5' primer and a J-beta primer mix that a second PCR of roughly 7 to 12 cycles was run. Through a template-switch adaptor with 12 random nucleotides, each cDNA molecule received a tag. TCRdb re-derived calls from the 5' RACE reads in MiXCR, one entry per CDR3 protein. The sample has about a million distinct CDR3 sequences, 51% seen once; the top ten hold about 22%. Regarding this clonotype: Its specificity is not known.

CDR1 SGHRS and CDR2 YFSETQ come from the germline V gene. Between the trimmed V and J ends, which lost 3 bases and 7 bases, there was a span of 10 bases. The CDR3 covers 12 residues. Donors were healthy Caucasian individuals from Russia aged about 6 to 90. The chain recombines TRBV5-1 with TRBJ1-2, with D possibly TRBD1 on 5 matching bases. Sequencing used blood. This clonotype was obtained from a woman aged 60-75 years in good health. CDR3 DNA sequence: TGCGCCAGCAGCTCGGGGCAGGTTGGCTACACCTTC. Translation gives CASSSGQVGYTF. The full variable domain, rest sourced from reference TRBV5-1 and TRBJ1-2, is KAGVTQTPRYLIKTRGQQVTLSCSPISGHRSVSWYQQTPGQGLQFLFEYFSETQRNKGNFPGRFSGRQFSNSRSEMNVSTLELGDSALYLCASSSGQVGYTFGSGTRLTVV.